The 14 T cell receptor beta chains below all came from one sample that was sequenced in a study of T cells expressing NK-cell markers. TCRdb reanalyzed the 5' RACE reads and collapses them to one entry per CDR3 protein, without DNA. The sample includes hundreds of thousands of distinct CDR3 sequences. Material for sequencing was blood T cells: a sorted CD56 or NKG2C T cell subset, CD4+ or CD8+ T cells, or bulk PBMC T cells (not recorded which). The receptors stem from a man aged 18 to 69 in good health.

V is TRBV7-9 and J is TRBJ2-2; the D call of TRBD1 rests on TCRdb alone, since no DNA is present to check it. The germline V gene encodes CDR1 SEHNR and CDR2 FQNEAQ (reference sequence). CDR3 length: 15 amino acids. The CDR3 spells CASTPTGSLTGELFF.

The V gene is TRBV6-1, the J gene TRBJ1-2. The CDR3 is 16 amino acids. CDR1 and CDR2 (germline): MNHNS, SASEGT. The CDR3 is CASSEARRGEDYGYTF.

The rearrangement uses TRBV6-1 and TRBJ1-1; TCRdb proposes TRBD1, but this gene call is untestable without DNA. Per the germline V gene, CDR1 is MNHNS and CDR2 is SASEGT. The CDR3 spans 14 residues. The CDR3 sequence is CASTDYRAGTEAFF.

The J gene is TRBJ2-5, the V gene TRBV7-6; TCRdb designates TRBD2, a call that cannot be tested without DNA. The germline gives CDR1 SGHVS, CDR2 FNYEAQ. CDR3 length: 16 residues. The CDR3 sequence: CASSLVAGPSGETQYF.

The chain links TRBV6-1 to TRBJ1-2. CDR3 length equals 14 residues. The germline gives CDR1 MNHNS, CDR2 SASEGT. CDR3 region: CASSSISPNYGYTF.

This chain joins TRBV7-8 and TRBJ1-5; TCRdb's D call of TRBD1 is untestable without DNA. This CDR3 contains 15 residues. CDR1 and CDR2 (germline): SGHVS, FQNEAQ. CDR3 sequence: CASSSNRFSNQPQHF. The full variable domain, completed using reference TRBV7-8 and TRBJ1-5, is GAGVSQSPRYKVAKRGQDVALRCDPISGHVSLFWYQQALGQGPEFLTYFQNEAQLDKSGLPSDRFFAERPEGSVSTLKIQRTQQEDSAVYLCASSSNRFSNQPQHFGDGTRLSIL.

This sequence joins TRBV28 and TRBJ2-7; TCRdb's assignment of TRBD1 cannot be checked, as there is no DNA. The CDR3 is 15 amino acids. Germline V gene lookup returns CDR1 MDHEN and CDR2 SYDVKM. CDR3 amino acids: CASRDRGQSSYEQYF. Full variable domain (outside the CDR3, taken from reference TRBV28 and TRBJ2-7): DVKVTQSSRYLVKRTGEKVFLECVQDMDHENMFWYRQDPGLGLRLIYFSYDVKMKEKGDIPEGYSVSREKKERFSLILESASTNQTSMYLCASRDRGQSSYEQYFGPGTRLTVT.

The genes are TRBV2 and TRBJ2-7. The CDR3 has 15 amino acids. Germline CDR1 is SNHLY and CDR2 is FYNNEI. This CDR3 reads CASSEAVTSSYEQYF.

The chain uses TRBV14 and TRBJ1-1; TCRdb returns TRBD1, unconfirmable since there is no DNA. Germline CDR1 SGHDN, CDR2 FVKESK. CDR3 length: 15 amino acids. CDR3 sequence reads: CASSRQTGPNTEAFF.

The chain links TRBV20-1 to TRBJ2-5; TCRdb calls TRBD2, which cannot be checked without DNA. This CDR3 is built from 13 residues. Germline V gene sequence: CDR1 DFQATT, CDR2 SNEGSKA (reference sequence). The CDR3 sequence is CSAPGLAPETQYF.

This chain links TRBV5-1 with TRBJ1-2; checking the TCRdb D call of TRBD1 is not possible without DNA. This CDR3 is 13 amino acids long. CDR1 is SGHRS and CDR2 is YFSETQ in the germline V gene. The CDR3: CASSLAGNGGYTF. The full variable domain, with the rest looked up from reference TRBV5-1 and TRBJ1-2, is KAGVTQTPRYLIKTRGQQVTLSCSPISGHRSVSWYQQTPGQGLQFLFEYFSETQRNKGNFPGRFSGRQFSNSRSEMNVSTLELGDSALYLCASSLAGNGGYTFGSGTRLTVV.

This chain uses TRBV3-1 with TRBJ2-1; TCRdb selects TRBD2, and the lack of DNA leaves this call unchecked. The CDR3 has 17 residues. The germline V gene encodes CDR1 LGHDT and CDR2 YNNKEL (reference sequence). The CDR3 is CASSHLTSGASYNEQFF.

This chain joins TRBV6-1 and TRBJ2-1; TCRdb names TRBD1, which stays unverified in the absence of DNA. Germline loops: CDR1 MNHNS, CDR2 SASEGT. The CDR3 extends over 15 amino acids. The chain's CDR3 is CASRQTGFSYNEQFF.

The chain couples TRBV12-3 or TRBV12-4 to TRBJ2-3. The CDR3 has 15 amino acids. The CDR3 loop reads CASSFLAPATDTQYF.